The sequence of this T cell receptor beta chain was determined in a study of blood T cell repertoires in COVID-19. Germline trimming cut 1 base from V and 7 bases from J; bases unmatched to any gene: 7. Germline V gene lookup returns CDR1 SGHVS and CDR2 FNYEAQ. This CDR3 is 16 amino acids long. Recovered Cohort 3 donors showed two negative PCRs, clearance, or symptom resolution. Sequencing was performed with immunoSEQ multiplex PCR; in TCRdb, only in-frame clones are kept and a portion is missing. The sample holds roughly 280,000 clones, about 88% seen once. The source material was PBMCs or T cells enriched from blood (not recorded which). The chain carries TRBV7-6 and TRBJ1-6, with 7 positions matching TRBD1. The clonotype was recovered from a woman aged 45-59 years who had recovered from COVID-19. CDR3 amino acids: CASSLGGGDGNSPLHF. The CDR3 DNA follows: TGTGCCAGCAGCTTAGGAGGGGGCGATGGGAATTCACCCCTCCACTTT.